These 19 T cell receptor beta chains came from one sample sequenced in a study of T cells after yellow fever vaccination. TCRdb redid the calling of the 5' RACE reads with MiXCR, one entry per CDR3 protein. Among 500,000 to 650,000 distinct CDR3 sequences listed, 9% to 15% were seen once. The input for sequencing was PBMCs, taken on the day of the yellow fever booster vaccination. The receptors here all came from a man aged 25-45 years who received the YFV17D yellow fever vaccine.

The rearrangement joins TRBV7-3 to TRBJ2-7; either TRBD1 or TRBD2 may supply D (5 bases each). The CDR3 length is 16 residues. Germline V CDR1 and CDR2: SGHTA, FQGTGA. Trimming took 4 bases from V and 0 from J, leaving 16 bases between them. The CDR3 nucleotides read TGTGCCAGCAGCTCAGGGTCCGGGACCACCTCCTACGAGCAGTACTTC. Its translation is CASSSGSGTTSYEQYF.

The chain uses TRBV3-1 and TRBJ2-7; no reliable D call. CDR3 length: 14 residues. Trimming removed 1 base from V and 5 bases from J, with 12 bases in between. Germline CDR1 is LGHDT and CDR2 is YNNKEL (reference sequence). This CDR3 is CASSQAQAIHEQYF. The CDR3 region has the DNA TGTGCCAGCAGCCAAGCTCAAGCAATACACGAGCAGTACTTC.

Turning to this clonotype: A much bigger clone sits one base away, suggesting this may be a read error. The V and J genes are TRBV3-1 and TRBJ2-7, with a possible D match to TRBD2 (6 bases). This CDR3 contains 12 residues. Germline assignment: CDR1 LGHDT and CDR2 YNNKEL (reference sequence). This chain's CDR3 is CASSQVFREQCF. The CDR3 nucleotides read TGTGCCAGCAGCCAAGTATTCCGGGAGCAGTGCTTC.

In this sample, this clonotype turned up a few times. The chain recombines TRBV5-4 with TRBJ2-3; TRBD2 matches at 8 bases. The CDR3 has 16 amino acids. V lost 2 bases and J lost 2; bases outside the gene matches: 7. Germline loops: CDR1 SGHNT, CDR2 YYREEE (reference sequence). The CDR3: CASSFPPLAATDTQYF. The CDR3 DNA reads as TGTGCCAGCAGCTTCCCCCCACTAGCGGCCACAGATACGCAGTATTTT.

This clonotype was recorded a few times. The chain combines TRBV3-1 with TRBJ2-7; 9 nucleotides line up with TRBD2. The length of the CDR3 is 16 residues. V dropped 1 base and J dropped 2; count of bases not matched to a gene: 6. The germline V gene encodes CDR1 LGHDT and CDR2 YNNKEL (reference sequence). CDR3 coding DNA: TGTGCCAGCAGCCAAGGAGAGCGGGAGGTGGCCTACGAGCAGTACTTC. Protein sequence: CASSQGEREVAYEQYF.

This clonotype was seen a handful of times. The chain recombines TRBV27 with TRBJ1-2, with a possible D match to TRBD1 (5 bases). CDR1 and CDR2 from the germline V gene are MNHEY and SMNVEV (reference sequence). Trimming left V 8 bases short and J 6 bases short, with 16 bases between. The CDR3 has 13 residues. DNA for the CDR3: TGTGCCAGCCAACGACTAGGGGAAGATGGCTACACCTTC. This codes for CASQRLGEDGYTF.

The chain uses TRBV7-6 and TRBJ2-1; TRBD2 matches 8 bases. The germline V gene encodes CDR1 SGHVS and CDR2 FNYEAQ. Germline trimming cut 4 bases from V and 8 bases from J; bases unmatched to any gene: 10. This CDR3 has 15 residues. The CDR3 DNA is TGTGCCAGCAGCTGGCTTACGGGAGGGCCCGATGAGCAGTTCTTC. Translating it yields CASSWLTGGPDEQFF.

This clonotype was counted only a few times. The chain couples TRBV29-1 to TRBJ2-1; D call uncertain. Germline assignment: CDR1 SQVTM and CDR2 ANQGSEA. This CDR3 contains 12 residues. V lost 5 bases and J 6 bases, leaving 11 bases between the germline ends. The CDR3 DNA is TGCAGCGTTCTCGGACGAAGCAATGAGCAGTTCTTC. Residues: CSVLGRSNEQFF.

This clonotype was counted a few times. The chain couples TRBV20-1 to TRBJ2-1; 11 positions match TRBD1. V was clipped by 6 bases and J by 7 bases; unmatched bases: 11. Germline loops: CDR1 DFQATT, CDR2 SNEGSKA (reference sequence). The CDR3 is 15 residues long. This chain's CDR3 is CSAYRGQGAGNEQFF. The CDR3 DNA reads TGCAGTGCGTATCGAGGACAGGGGGCTGGGAATGAGCAGTTCTTC.

Comment on this clonotype: The germline gene is not matched at one end of the junction; a read error may be the cause. In DNA, the CDR3 is TGTGCCAGCAGCGACTGGGAGAATAGCCGGCTCTTC. This translates into CASSDWENSRLF. V and J are TRBV7-2 and TRBJ2-1; TRBD2 is a possible D gene (5 bases). The germline V gene encodes CDR1 SGHTA and CDR2 FQGNSA. There are 12 residues in the CDR3.

This chain uses TRBV25-1 with TRBJ1-5; D unclear. From germline, CDR1 is MGHDK and CDR2 SYGVNS. The CDR3 is 12 amino acids. The germline V and J ends were trimmed by 0 bases and 6 bases, with 3 bases remaining between them. CDR3 coding DNA: TGTGCCAGCAGTGAATACGGTCAGCCCCAGCATTTT. Residues: CASSEYGQPQHF.

This clonotype was counted many times. The chain uses TRBV20-1 and TRBJ2-1; 16 nucleotides agree with TRBD2. Germline CDR1 DFQATT, CDR2 SNEGSKA (reference sequence). V gave up 5 bases and J gave up 1 base; unmatched junction bases: 5. This CDR3 region has 17 residues. The CDR3: CSAGGLAGGVSYNEQFF. The CDR3 DNA reads TGCAGTGCTGGGGGACTAGCGGGGGGGGTATCCTACAATGAGCAGTTCTTC.

This clonotype was seen a few times. One end of the junction varies from germline; a read error may be responsible. J is TRBJ2-1 and V is TRBV7-3; TRBD2 matches 10 bases. The CDR3 consists of 17 residues. Germline values: CDR1 SGHTA, CDR2 FQGTGA. CDR3 DNA: TGTGCCAGCAGCTTATTAGCGGGAGGTTCGTCCTCCAATGAGCAGTTCTTC. Translation: CASSLLAGGSSSNEQFF. The full variable domain, rest sourced from reference TRBV7-3 and TRBJ2-1, is GAGVSQTPSNKVTEKGKYVELRCDPISGHTALYWYRQSLGQGPEFLIYFQGTGAADDSGLPNDRFFAVRPEGSVSTLKIQRTERGDSAVYLCASSLLAGGSSSNEQFFGPGTRLTVL.

Remarks on this clonotype: Germline is not matched at one junction end, which may reflect a read error. This chain joins TRBV12-3 or TRBV12-4 and TRBJ1-4; 9 positions agree with TRBD1. The CDR3 runs to 12 residues. CDR3 nucleotide sequence: TGTGCCAGCAGTTTTATCGGGGACAGGGTAAATTTT. Protein sequence: CASSFIGDRVNF.

This clonotype has a single count. V gene TRBV7-3 combines with J gene TRBJ2-1, with 7 bases matching TRBD1. CDR1 is SGHTA and CDR2 is FQGTGA in the germline V gene. The CDR3 has 12 amino acids. V lost 5 bases and J lost 12; bases outside the gene matches: 7. DNA of the CDR3: TGTGCCAGCAGCAACTACCGGGACAGGCAGTTCTTC. Protein sequence: CASSNYRDRQFF.

This clonotype came up many times. The chain links TRBV20-1 to TRBJ2-7; D might be TRBD1 (6 bases). Per germline, CDR1 DFQATT and CDR2 SNEGSKA (reference sequence). The ends were cut back, 1 base at V and 6 bases at J, with 19 bases in the middle. This CDR3 contains 15 residues. CDR3 coding DNA: TGCAGTGCTAGAGCCGGACAGTGGCGTCTCGGCGAGCAGTACTTC. It yields the protein CSARAGQWRLGEQYF.

For the CDR3, the DNA is TGTGCCAGCAGCCAAGATCCGGGACTAGCGTCGGGTTTGAGGGAGACCCAGTACTTC. Translated: CASSQDPGLASGLRETQYF. The V and J genes are TRBV4-2 and TRBJ2-5; TRBD2 matches at 10 bases. Losses at the gene ends were 0 bases for V and 5 bases for J; bases not matched to a gene: 15. The germline V gene encodes CDR1 LGHNA and CDR2 YNFKEQ. The CDR3 covers 19 residues.

This clonotype was seen more than once but under ten times. The CDR3 loop is CASPGNTGELFF. Written as DNA, the CDR3 is TGTGCCAGCCCCGGGAACACCGGGGAGCTGTTTTTT. The genes are TRBV11-2 and TRBJ2-2; D unresolved. Deletions cut 8 bases from V and 1 base from J, with 5 bases between. The CDR3 has 12 amino acids. Germline V gives CDR1 SGHAT, CDR2 FQNNGV.

The V gene is TRBV12-3 or TRBV12-4, the J gene TRBJ1-2; the match to TRBD1 covers 9 bases. The junction had 6 bases not matched to a gene; V was cut back by 6 bases and J by 4 bases. This CDR3 is built from 14 residues. The chain's CDR3 is CASSPTGGIYGYTF. The DNA for the CDR3 is TGTGCCAGCAGCCCGACAGGGGGTATCTATGGCTACACCTTC.